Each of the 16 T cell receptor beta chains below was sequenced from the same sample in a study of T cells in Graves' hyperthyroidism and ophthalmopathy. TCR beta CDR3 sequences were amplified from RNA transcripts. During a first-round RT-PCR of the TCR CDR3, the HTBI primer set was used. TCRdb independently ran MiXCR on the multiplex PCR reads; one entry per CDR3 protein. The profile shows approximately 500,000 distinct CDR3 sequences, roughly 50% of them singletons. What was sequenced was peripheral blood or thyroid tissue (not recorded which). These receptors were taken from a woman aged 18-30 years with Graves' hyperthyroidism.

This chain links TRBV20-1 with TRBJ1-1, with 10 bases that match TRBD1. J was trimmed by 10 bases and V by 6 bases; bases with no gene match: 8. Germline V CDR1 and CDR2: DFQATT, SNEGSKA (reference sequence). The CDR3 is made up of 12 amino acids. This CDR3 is CSATDRDRGAFF. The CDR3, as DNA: TGCAGTGCGACGGACAGGGACAGGGGAGCTTTCTTT.

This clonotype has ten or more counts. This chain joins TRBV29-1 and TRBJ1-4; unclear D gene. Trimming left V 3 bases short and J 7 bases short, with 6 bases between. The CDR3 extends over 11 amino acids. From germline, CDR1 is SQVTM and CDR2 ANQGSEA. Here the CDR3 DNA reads TGCAGCGTTGAGGCAGCTGAAAAACTGTTTTTT. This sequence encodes CSVEAAEKLFF.

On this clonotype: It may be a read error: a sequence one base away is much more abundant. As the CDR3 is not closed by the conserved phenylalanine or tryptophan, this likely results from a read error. This CDR3 reads CASSSGRGRDTQYS. The CDR3, as DNA: TGTGCCAGCAGTAGCGGGAGAGGGAGAGATACGCAGTATTCT. The chain is built from TRBV7-2 and TRBJ2-3; 9 nucleotides line up with TRBD2. The germline gives CDR1 SGHTA, CDR2 FQGNSA. Trimming removed 6 bases from V and 5 bases from J; junction bases left unmatched: 6. This CDR3 contains 14 residues.

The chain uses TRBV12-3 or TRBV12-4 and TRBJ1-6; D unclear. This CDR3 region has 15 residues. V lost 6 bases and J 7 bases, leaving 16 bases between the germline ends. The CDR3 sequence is CASRQAGWFNSPLHF. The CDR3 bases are TGTGCCAGCAGGCAGGCGGGATGGTTCAATTCACCCCTCCACTTT.

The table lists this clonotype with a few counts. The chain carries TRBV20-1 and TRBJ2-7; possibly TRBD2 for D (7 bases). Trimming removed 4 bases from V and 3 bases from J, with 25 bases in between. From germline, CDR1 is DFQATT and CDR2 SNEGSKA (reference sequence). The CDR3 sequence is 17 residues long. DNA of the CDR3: TGCAGTGCTACTAGTTTGGGTGGGGGCGGGAGTGGCTACGAGCAGTACTTC. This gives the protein CSATSLGGGGSGYEQYF.

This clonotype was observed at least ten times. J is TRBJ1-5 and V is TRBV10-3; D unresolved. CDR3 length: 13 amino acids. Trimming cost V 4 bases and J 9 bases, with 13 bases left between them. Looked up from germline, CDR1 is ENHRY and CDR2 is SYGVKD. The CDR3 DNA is TGTGCCATCAGTGTCAAGTTTAATTGGCCCCAGCATTTT. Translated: CAISVKFNWPQHF.

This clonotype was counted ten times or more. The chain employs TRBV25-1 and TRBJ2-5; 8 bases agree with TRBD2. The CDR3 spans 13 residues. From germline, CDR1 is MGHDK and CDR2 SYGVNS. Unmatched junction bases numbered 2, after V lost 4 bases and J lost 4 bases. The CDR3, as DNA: TGTGCCAGCAGTGCCACTAGCGGAGAGACCCAGTACTTC. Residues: CASSATSGETQYF.

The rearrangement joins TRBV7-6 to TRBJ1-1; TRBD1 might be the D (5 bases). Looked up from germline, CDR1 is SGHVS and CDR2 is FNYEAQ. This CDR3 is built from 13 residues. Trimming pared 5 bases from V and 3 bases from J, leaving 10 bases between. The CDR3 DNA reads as TGTGCCAGCAGCCGAGTCAGGGACACTGAAGCTTTCTTT. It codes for CASSRVRDTEAFF.

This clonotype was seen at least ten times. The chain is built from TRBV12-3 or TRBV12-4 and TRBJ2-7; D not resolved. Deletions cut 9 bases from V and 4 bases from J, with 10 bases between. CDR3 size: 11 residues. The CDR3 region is CASAREYEQYF. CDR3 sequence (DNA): TGTGCCAGTGCACGCGAATACGAGCAGTACTTC.

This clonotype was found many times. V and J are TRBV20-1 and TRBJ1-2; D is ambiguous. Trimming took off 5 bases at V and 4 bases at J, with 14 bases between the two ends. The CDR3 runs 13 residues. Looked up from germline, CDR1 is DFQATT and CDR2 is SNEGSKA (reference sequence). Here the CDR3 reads CSAWPKTGYGYTF. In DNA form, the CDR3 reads TGCAGTGCTTGGCCCAAAACGGGCTATGGCTACACCTTC.

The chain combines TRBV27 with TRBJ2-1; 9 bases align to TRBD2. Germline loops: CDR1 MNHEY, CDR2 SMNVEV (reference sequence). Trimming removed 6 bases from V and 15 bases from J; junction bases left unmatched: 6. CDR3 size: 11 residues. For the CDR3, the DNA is TGTGCCAGCAGCACCGGGACTAGCCGGTTCTTC. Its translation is CASSTGTSRFF.

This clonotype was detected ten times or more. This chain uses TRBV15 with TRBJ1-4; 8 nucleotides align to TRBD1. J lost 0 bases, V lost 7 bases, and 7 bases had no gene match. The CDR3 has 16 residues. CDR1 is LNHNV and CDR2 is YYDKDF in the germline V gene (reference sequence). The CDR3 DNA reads TGTGCCACCACGACAGGGGAAAAAGCAACTAATGAAAAACTGTTTTTT. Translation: CATTTGEKATNEKLFF.

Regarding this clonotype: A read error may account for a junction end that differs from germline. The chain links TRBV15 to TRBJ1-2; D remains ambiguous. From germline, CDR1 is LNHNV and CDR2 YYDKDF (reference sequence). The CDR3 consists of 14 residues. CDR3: CASSSLSPLYGYTF. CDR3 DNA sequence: TGTGCCTCCAGCAGCTTAAGTCCGCTCTATGGCTACACCTTC. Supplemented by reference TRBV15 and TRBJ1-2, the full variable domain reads DAMVIQNPRYQVTQFGKPVTLSCSQTLNHNVMYWYQQKSSQAPKLLFHYYDKDFNNEADTPDNFQSRRPNTSFCFLDIRSPGLGDTAMYLCASSSLSPLYGYTFGSGTRLTVV.

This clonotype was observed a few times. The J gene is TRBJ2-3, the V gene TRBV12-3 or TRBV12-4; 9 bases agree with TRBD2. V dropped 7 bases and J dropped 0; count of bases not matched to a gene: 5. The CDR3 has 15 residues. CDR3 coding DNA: TGTGCCAGCACCGTGACTAGCGGAAGCACAGATACGCAGTATTTT. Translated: CASTVTSGSTDTQYF.

The CDR3 DNA reads TGTGCCAGCAGCCAAGGAGGGACTAGCAGCTACGAGCAGTACTTC. It yields the protein CASSQGGTSSYEQYF. The chain employs TRBV3-1 and TRBJ2-7, with 9 bases lining up with TRBD2. The CDR3 has 15 amino acids. The germline CDR1 and CDR2 sequences are LGHDT and YNNKEL (reference sequence). V dropped 1 base and J dropped 3; count of bases not matched to a gene: 4.

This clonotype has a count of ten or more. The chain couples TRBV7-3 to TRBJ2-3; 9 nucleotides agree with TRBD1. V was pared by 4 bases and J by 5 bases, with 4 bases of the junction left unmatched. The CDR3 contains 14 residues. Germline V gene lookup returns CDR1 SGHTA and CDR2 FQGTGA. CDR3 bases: TGTGCCAGCAGCTGGCGGGGACAGGGAGATACGCAGTATTTT. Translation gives CASSWRGQGDTQYF.